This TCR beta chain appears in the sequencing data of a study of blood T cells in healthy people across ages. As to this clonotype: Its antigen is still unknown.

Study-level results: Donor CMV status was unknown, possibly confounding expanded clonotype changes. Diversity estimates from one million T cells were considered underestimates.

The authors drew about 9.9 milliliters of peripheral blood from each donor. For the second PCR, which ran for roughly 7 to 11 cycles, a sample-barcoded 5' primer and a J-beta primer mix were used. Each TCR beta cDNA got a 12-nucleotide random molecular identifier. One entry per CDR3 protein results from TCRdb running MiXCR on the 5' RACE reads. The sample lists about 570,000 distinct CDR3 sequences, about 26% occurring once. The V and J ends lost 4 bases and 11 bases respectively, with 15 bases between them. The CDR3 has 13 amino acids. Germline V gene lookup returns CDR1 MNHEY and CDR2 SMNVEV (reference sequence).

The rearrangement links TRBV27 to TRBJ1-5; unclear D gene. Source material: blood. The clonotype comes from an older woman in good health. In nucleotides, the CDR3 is TGTGCCAGCAGTTCCCCGAATGAAATTTCCCAGCATTTT. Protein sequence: CASSSPNEISQHF.